The sequence of this T cell receptor (beta chain) was determined in a study of yellow fever vaccine responses in identical twins. Findings of the study overall: Twins' T cell vaccine responses reportedly looked partly convergent, partly personalized.

For this clonotype: The antigen remains undetermined.

Each CDR3 protein is one row after TCRdb ran MiXCR on the RT-PCR reads. The sample carries approximately 12,000 distinct CDR3 sequences, almost 85% recorded once. V gave up 6 bases and J gave up 3 bases, with 15 bases separating them. The CDR3 sequence is 15 residues long. The chain recombines TRBV12-3 or TRBV12-4 with TRBJ2-1; weak D call: TRBD2 (6 bases). The receptor was derived from a woman aged 18-29 years who received the yellow fever vaccine. The sequences come from T cells from blood (PBMCs), unsorted or a sorted subset (not recorded which), collected before or after yellow fever vaccination (not recorded which). This CDR3 reads CASRLGTLLYNEQFF. DNA of the CDR3: TGTGCCAGCAGGCTAGGGACTCTCCTCTACAATGAGCAGTTCTTC.